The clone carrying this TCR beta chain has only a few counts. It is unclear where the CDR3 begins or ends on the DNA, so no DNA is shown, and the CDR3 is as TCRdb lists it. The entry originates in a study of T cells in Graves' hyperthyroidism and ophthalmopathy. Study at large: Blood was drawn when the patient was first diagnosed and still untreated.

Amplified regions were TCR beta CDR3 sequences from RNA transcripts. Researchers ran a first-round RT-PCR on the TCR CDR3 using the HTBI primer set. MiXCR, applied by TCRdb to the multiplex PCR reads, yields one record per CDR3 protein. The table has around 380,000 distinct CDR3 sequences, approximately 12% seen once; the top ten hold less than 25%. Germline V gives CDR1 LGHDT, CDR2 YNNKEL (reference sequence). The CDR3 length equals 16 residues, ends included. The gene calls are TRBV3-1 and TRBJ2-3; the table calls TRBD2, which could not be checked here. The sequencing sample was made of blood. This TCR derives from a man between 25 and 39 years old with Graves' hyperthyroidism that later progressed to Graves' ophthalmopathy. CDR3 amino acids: CASSQYVGGATDTQYF.